This TCR beta chain was sequenced for a study of blood T cell repertoires in COVID-19. Study-wide background: The cDNA or gDNA used as material had been derived from T cells, B-cell-depleted T cells, or PBMCs.

Original processing notes: Researchers report that nucleated cell counts were estimated from reference gene primer amplification. The data were produced by immunoSEQ multiplex PCR, yet TCRdb's version contains in-frame clones alone and is incomplete. Clone size and the V and J calls come from that table; the DNA yielded D and trimming. The data hold about 250,000 clones, with more than 70% observed a single time. Specimen: peripheral blood. The TCR was taken from a man older than 75 with acute or convalescent COVID-19.

The CDR3 bases are TGTGCCAGCAGCCGTGACAGGGCCGGGGCCAACGTCCTGACTTTC. Translating gives CASSRDRAGANVLTF. The chain employs TRBV3-1 (or the pseudogene TRBV3-2) and TRBJ2-6; 7 bases align to TRBD1. With V trimmed by 4 bases and J by 4 bases, 4 bases remained unmatched. The CDR3 runs to 15 residues. Germline CDR1 and CDR2: LGHDT and YNNKEL (reference sequence).